A single sample is the source of the 10 T cell receptor beta chains below, sequenced in a study of blood T cells in healthy people across ages. Next came a second PCR, run for about 6 to 12 cycles, which used a sample-barcoded 5' primer along with a J-beta primer mix. TCRdb reprocessed the 5' RACE reads with MiXCR, giving one entry per CDR3 protein. Of hundreds of thousands of distinct CDR3 sequences in the sample, around 52% were seen once. What was sequenced was blood. Receptors were obtained from a woman at least 80 years old in good health.

To note about this clonotype: A single base separates this from a much larger clone, so it may be a read error. The rearrangement uses TRBV4-1 and TRBJ2-5; 13 bases map to TRBD2. With V trimmed by 1 base and J by 11 bases, 13 bases remained unmatched. The CDR3 covers 17 residues. The germline CDR1 and CDR2 sequences are MGHRA and YSYEKL. CDR3 sequence: CASSQVRTSGRTNEQYF. In nucleotides, the CDR3 is TGCGCCAGCAGCCAAGTCAGGACTAGCGGGAGAACGAATGAGCAGTACTTC.

Many counts were recorded for this clonotype. The gene calls are TRBV29-1 and TRBJ2-6; TRBD1 might be the D (6 bases). The V gene's germline CDR1 is SQVTM and CDR2 ANQGSEA. The CDR3 has 12 amino acids. V lost 7 bases to trimming and J lost 13 bases, with 17 bases between them. The CDR3 sequence is CSAPTGPSVLTF. The CDR3 bases are TGCAGCGCGCCGACAGGCCCAAGTGTCCTGACTTTC.

The J gene is TRBJ1-4, the V gene TRBV11-2; D not certain. This CDR3 spans 12 amino acids. V gave up 3 bases and J gave up 11 bases, with 10 bases separating them. Per the germline V gene, CDR1 is SGHAT and CDR2 is FQNNGV. CDR3 protein: CASSFRSGKLFF. The CDR3 region has the DNA TGTGCCAGCAGCTTCCGCTCTGGCAAACTGTTTTTT.

The V call is TRBV20-1, the J call TRBJ2-3; D is possibly TRBD1 (5 bases). Looked up from germline, CDR1 is DFQATT and CDR2 is SNEGSKA (reference sequence). This CDR3 contains 11 residues. Here the CDR3 reads CSPAGTDTQYF. The CDR3 nucleotides are TGCAGCCCGGCAGGGACAGATACGCAGTATTTT.

This chain links TRBV24-1 with TRBJ1-5; D remains unclear. The germline V and J ends were trimmed by 5 bases and 9 bases, with 19 bases remaining between them. This CDR3 is 15 amino acids long. Germline V gene sequence: CDR1 KGHDR, CDR2 SFDVKD. The CDR3 coding sequence is TGTGCCACCAGTGCGGGAGGGCTGCGGGGTTGGCCCCAGCATTTT. Translated: CATSAGGLRGWPQHF.

This clonotype was observed a few times. The chain carries TRBV5-1 and TRBJ2-3, with TRBD1 matching over 7 bases. The CDR3 sequence is 14 residues long. Trimming took 5 bases from V and 4 from J; bases not matched to a gene: 7. The germline gives CDR1 SGHRS, CDR2 YFSETQ. In nucleotides, the CDR3 is TGCGCCAGCAGTCAAATCGGGACAGCAGATACGCAGTATTTT. Translated: CASSQIGTADTQYF.

The chain couples TRBV28 to TRBJ1-1; 8 bases align to TRBD1. The CDR3 runs to 15 residues. Trimming removed 3 bases from V and 6 bases from J; junction bases left unmatched: 9. CDR1 and CDR2 (germline): MDHEN, SYDVKM. CDR3 residues: CASSFRQGATAEAFF. The CDR3 DNA reads as TGTGCCAGCAGTTTCCGGCAGGGGGCGACCGCTGAAGCTTTCTTT.

This clonotype was counted at least ten times. The chain links TRBV6-6 to TRBJ1-4; tentatively, D is TRBD1 (5 bases). Germline CDR1 reads MNHNY; CDR2 reads SVGAGI (reference sequence). Trimming took 7 bases from V and 2 from J, leaving 11 bases between them. CDR3 size: 14 residues. The DNA for the CDR3 is TGTGCCAGCATTAATCAGGGCACTAATGAAAAACTGTTTTTT. Translated, it gives CASINQGTNEKLFF.

This chain uses TRBV7-2 with TRBJ2-2; TRBD2 aligns across 12 bases. The germline V gene encodes CDR1 SGHTA and CDR2 FQGNSA. V trimming: 5 bases; J trimming: 0 bases; junction bases outside the gene matches: 13. The CDR3 has 20 residues. The CDR3 is CASSPSPTSGGRSNTGELFF. CDR3 DNA: TGTGCCAGCAGCCCCTCTCCGACTAGCGGGGGCCGTTCGAACACCGGGGAGCTGTTTTTT.

The chain recombines TRBV18 with TRBJ2-1; TRBD2 is a possible D gene (5 bases). Near its end, the DNA agrees better with TRBJ2-7, so the J call may be wrong. CDR3 length: 17 residues. CDR1 is KGHSH and CDR2 is LQKENI in the germline V gene. CDR3 nucleotides: TGTGCCAGCTCACGCCAGCCGAGGGCATCCTCCTACAATGAGCAGTACTTC. The encoded protein is CASSRQPRASSYNEQYF.